This TCR beta chain was found in a study of T-cell reconstitution after alpha-beta-depleted transplantation in children. Whole-study findings and limits: Several hundred expanded graft clones reportedly gave rise to the alpha-beta T cells present about two months after transplant.

This clonotype appeared a few times. What it binds is unknown. A TCRbeta library incorporating unique molecular identifiers was prepared. Each CDR3 protein is one row after TCRdb ran MiXCR on the PCR reads. The sample has fewer than 700,000 distinct CDR3 sequences, roughly 23% seen once. The CDR3 is made up of 14 amino acids. Deletions cut 5 bases from V and 4 bases from J, with 17 bases between. CDR1 and CDR2 (germline): DFQATT, SNEGSKA (reference sequence). The receptor was derived from a boy younger than two who had a stem cell transplant for acute myeloid leukemia, so the T cells may come from the graft donor. The rearrangement joins TRBV20-1 to TRBJ1-1; maybe TRBD1 (6 bases). Material: PBMCs, mostly from graft donor cells, obtained 360 days after TCRalphabeta/CD19-depleted stem cell transplant. The CDR3 bases are TGCAGTGCTGGGCGAGGGGGTGGGGGCACTGAAGCTTTCTTT. Protein sequence: CSAGRGGGGTEAFF.